The 9 T cell receptor beta chains below were found in one sample sequenced in a study of blood T cell repertoires in COVID-19. The protocol was immunoSEQ multiplex PCR, while the TCRdb copy is restricted to in-frame clones and leaves out a portion. The sample includes about 140,000 clones, 82% of them seen just once. Sequenced: peripheral blood. The receptors shown here come from a woman of 80 years or more with acute or convalescent COVID-19.

V is TRBV5-1 and J is TRBJ1-1; unclear D gene. Per germline, CDR1 SGHRS and CDR2 YFSETQ. The CDR3 has 13 amino acids. Trimming took off 4 bases at V and 1 base at J, with 8 bases between the two ends. This CDR3 reads CASSVGENTEAFF. CDR3 DNA sequence: TGCGCCAGCAGCGTTGGAGAGAACACTGAAGCTTTCTTT. The whole variable domain, filled in from reference TRBV5-1 and TRBJ1-1, reads KAGVTQTPRYLIKTRGQQVTLSCSPISGHRSVSWYQQTPGQGLQFLFEYFSETQRNKGNFPGRFSGRQFSNSRSEMNVSTLELGDSALYLCASSVGENTEAFFGQGTRLTVV.

This chain uses TRBV9 with TRBJ2-2, with TRBD1 matching 9 bases. V gave up 3 bases and J gave up 7 bases; unmatched junction bases: 13. Germline V gene sequence: CDR1 SGDLS, CDR2 YYNGEE. This CDR3 contains 17 residues. The CDR3 nucleotides are TGTGCCAGCAGCGAGATCCCCGGGACAGGGTTGGGCGGGGAGCTGTTTTTT. Its translation: CASSEIPGTGLGGELFF. The variable domain in full, completed from reference TRBV9 and TRBJ2-2, reads DSGVTQTPKHLITATGQRVTLRCSPRSGDLSVYWYQQSLDQGLQFLIQYYNGEERAKGNILERFSAQQFPDLHSELNLSSLELGDSALYFCASSEIPGTGLGGELFFGEGSRLTVL.

This chain connects TRBV24-1 to TRBJ1-2; 8 nucleotides match TRBD1. The CDR3 loop spans 14 amino acids. The germline gives CDR1 KGHDR, CDR2 SFDVKD. V shed 7 bases, J shed 8 bases, and the junction held 11 bases outside the gene matches. The CDR3 nucleotides are TGTGCCACCAGGGGGACAGGCCGCGACGGGGGCTACACCTTC. It encodes CATRGTGRDGGYTF.

The CDR3 DNA sequence: TGCGCCAGCAGCACAGGACTAGCGGGACCCCTTAAGCAGTTCTTC. It codes for CASSTGLAGPLKQFF. The V gene is TRBV5-1, the J gene TRBJ2-1, with 12 bases that match TRBD2. The CDR3 is 15 residues long. With V trimmed by 4 bases and J by 11 bases, 10 bases remained unmatched. Germline V gene sequence: CDR1 SGHRS, CDR2 YFSETQ.

The chain links TRBV18 to TRBJ2-7; no clear D gene. The V end was cut by 3 bases, the J end by 2 bases, with 11 bases between. The length of the CDR3 is 14 residues. Germline assignment: CDR1 KGHSH and CDR2 LQKENI. The CDR3 spells CASSPSSGAYEQYF. The CDR3 DNA follows: TGTGCCAGCTCACCGAGTTCGGGTGCCTACGAGCAGTACTTC.

The V call is TRBV5-1, the J call TRBJ1-3, with TRBD1 as a possible D gene (5 bases). Germline CDR1 and CDR2: SGHRS and YFSETQ. CDR3 size: 15 residues. V was pared by 4 bases and J by 1 base, with 12 bases between. DNA of the CDR3: TGCGCCAGCAGCCAATCCCAGGGATCTGGAAACACCATATATTTT. Amino acids: CASSQSQGSGNTIYF.

V is TRBV2 and J is TRBJ1-5; no firm D call. This CDR3 has 16 amino acids. Trimming removed 4 bases at V and 0 bases at J, with 13 bases between. Germline lookup yields CDR1 SNHLY and CDR2 FYNNEI. The CDR3, as DNA: TGTGCCAGCAGTGGCCCAGGAGGAGGTAGCAATCAGCCCCAGCATTTT. Translation: CASSGPGGGSNQPQHF. Combining the CDR3 with reference TRBV2 and TRBJ1-5 gives the whole variable domain EPEVTQTPSHQVTQMGQEVILRCVPISNHLYFYWYRQILGQKVEFLVSFYNNEISEKSEIFDDQFSVERPDGSNFTLKIRSTKLEDSAMYFCASSGPGGGSNQPQHFGDGTRLSIL.

This chain joins TRBV7-2 and TRBJ2-5, with D tentatively TRBD2 (5 bases). The V end lost 0 bases, the J end lost 5 bases, and 16 bases lay between the germline ends. The CDR3 is made up of 16 amino acids. Germline lookup yields CDR1 SGHTA and CDR2 FQGNSA. CDR3 sequence (DNA): TGTGCCAGCAGCTTAGCGAAGTATTCTAGAGGGGAGACCCAGTACTTC. Translated, it gives CASSLAKYSRGETQYF. The whole variable domain, filled in from reference TRBV7-2 and TRBJ2-5, reads GAGVSQSPSNKVTEKGKDVELRCDPISGHTALYWYRQSLGQGLEFLIYFQGNSAPDKSGLPSDRFSAERTGGSVSTLTIQRTQQEDSAVYLCASSLAKYSRGETQYFGPGTRLLVL.

V is TRBV27 and J is TRBJ2-7, with 9 bases fitting TRBD2. With V trimmed by 4 bases and J by 1 base, 8 bases remained unmatched. Germline-derived CDR1 and CDR2 are MNHEY and SMNVEV (reference sequence). This CDR3 has 16 residues. The CDR3: CASSSGLAGSSYEQYF. The DNA for the CDR3 is TGTGCCAGCAGTTCTGGGCTAGCGGGAAGTTCCTACGAGCAGTACTTC.